This T cell receptor beta chain was recovered during a study of blood T cell repertoires in COVID-19. Overall study: Collection of acute and convalescent COVID-19 samples took place in the United States, Italy and Spain. PBMCs, B-cell-depleted T cells, or T cells were the source of the cDNA or gDNA that made up the material.

CDR1 is DFQATT and CDR2 is SNEGSKA in the germline V gene (reference sequence). This CDR3 has 11 residues. The V gene lost 7 bases and the J gene lost 2 bases, with 8 bases spanning the gap. Methods used by the authors: How many nucleated cells were present was estimated from reference gene primer amplification. TCRdb keeps only in-frame clones here, not all; method: immunoSEQ multiplex PCR. From that table come the V and J calls and clone size; the DNA was used to work out D and trimming. The sample has approximately 210,000 clones; approximately 81% are singletons. The chain is built from TRBV20-1 and TRBJ1-2; no firm D call. The source material was peripheral blood. This TCR derives from a man aged 25 to 40 with active or convalescent COVID-19. The CDR3 nucleotides are TGCAGTGTAGGCAGGAACTATGGCTACACCTTC. This codes for CSVGRNYGYTF.